These 23 T cell receptor beta chains were sequenced from one sample in a study of blood T cells in healthy people across ages. Then a second PCR, running about 6 to 12 cycles, was carried out with a sample-barcoded 5' primer and a J-beta primer mix. TCRdb redid the calling of the 5' RACE reads with MiXCR, one entry per CDR3 protein. The sample lists fewer than 950,000 distinct CDR3 sequences; about 53% were seen once. Input material: blood. These receptors all stem from a man older than 75 in good health.

The chain carries TRBV20-1 and TRBJ2-4, with no clear D. CDR1 DFQATT and CDR2 SNEGSKA come from the germline V gene (reference sequence). Between the trimmed V and J ends, which lost 0 bases and 0 bases, there was a span of 9 bases. The CDR3 contains 15 residues. DNA for the CDR3: TGCAGTGCTAGAGATCTCTCTGGAGCCAAAAACATTCAGTACTTC. It yields the protein CSARDLSGAKNIQYF.

A word on this clonotype: Compared with germline, one end of the junction differs, possibly owing to a read error. V is TRBV7-6 and J is TRBJ2-1; D gene unclear. Germline values: CDR1 SGHVS, CDR2 FNYEAQ. The CDR3 length is 14 residues. This CDR3 reads CASGRSSSYNERFF. CDR3 in DNA: TGTGCCAGCGGCCGATCGAGCTCCTACAATGAGCGGTTCTTC.

The chain has TRBV29-1 and TRBJ2-1; 13 nucleotides align to TRBD2. CDR1 is SQVTM and CDR2 is ANQGSEA in the germline V gene. The CDR3 is 14 residues long. Trimming cost V 6 bases and J 9 bases; bases outside gene matches: 8. CDR3 bases: TGCAGCGTCCGGACTAGCGGGAGCATAGGTGAGCAGTTCTTC. Its protein is CSVRTSGSIGEQFF.

This clonotype was observed a few times. The chain uses TRBV4-2 and TRBJ1-2, with TRBD1 matching 10 bases. From germline, CDR1 is LGHNA and CDR2 YNFKEQ. This CDR3 spans 18 amino acids. V was clipped by 0 bases and J by 0 bases; unmatched bases: 7. Here the CDR3 reads CASSQDPPGQGANYGYTF. The CDR3 nucleotides are TGTGCCAGCAGCCAAGATCCCCCCGGACAGGGGGCTAACTATGGCTACACCTTC.

This clonotype has more than one count but fewer than ten. V and J are TRBV20-1 and TRBJ2-1; maybe TRBD2 (5 bases). The CDR3 covers 14 residues. V was pared by 3 bases and J by 1 base, with 10 bases between. Germline CDR1 reads DFQATT; CDR2 reads SNEGSKA (reference sequence). CDR3 sequence reads: CSASPTSSYNEQFF. Written as DNA, the CDR3 is TGCAGTGCTAGTCCCACTAGTTCCTACAATGAGCAGTTCTTC.

This chain links TRBV12-3 or TRBV12-4 with TRBJ2-3; 9 bases agree with TRBD2. Trimming took 3 bases from V and 0 from J; bases not matched to a gene: 7. The CDR3 loop spans 17 amino acids. The chain's CDR3 is CASSFLLAGDSTDTQYF. CDR3 bases: TGTGCCAGCAGTTTCCTATTAGCGGGGGATAGCACAGATACGCAGTATTTT.

The rearrangement uses TRBV5-6 and TRBJ2-7; TRBD1 aligns across 11 bases. Losses at the gene ends were 3 bases for V and 5 bases for J; bases not matched to a gene: 7. CDR1 is SGHDT, CDR2 YYEEEE, per germline. The CDR3 is 15 amino acids. CDR3 sequence reads: CASSSADRGRHEQYF. DNA for the CDR3: TGTGCCAGCAGCTCCGCGGACAGGGGGCGTCACGAGCAGTACTTC.

The rearrangement joins TRBV7-8 to TRBJ2-4, with D possibly TRBD1 on 5 matching bases. This CDR3 contains 19 residues. Per the germline V gene, CDR1 is SGHVS and CDR2 is FQNEAQ. The V gene lost 0 bases and the J gene lost 0 bases, with 18 bases spanning the gap. The CDR3 nucleotides read TGTGCCAGCAGCTTAGCCCGGCAGTGGGGCAATGGAGCCAAAAACATTCAGTACTTC. Translation: CASSLARQWGNGAKNIQYF.

The chain couples TRBV5-1 to TRBJ2-1; D is uncertain. Trimming cost V 1 base and J 6 bases, with 8 bases left between them. There are 13 residues in the CDR3. In germline, CDR1 is SGHRS, CDR2 YFSETQ. Written as DNA, the CDR3 is TGCGCCAGCAGCTTGCCGGCCGTCAATGAGCAGTTCTTC. The encoded protein is CASSLPAVNEQFF.

A remark on this clonotype: An end of the junction does not agree with germline; a read error may underlie this. V gene TRBV7-8 combines with J gene TRBJ2-7; D is possibly TRBD1 or TRBD2 (5 bases each). This CDR3 contains 15 residues. Germline loops: CDR1 SGHVS, CDR2 FQNEAQ. The CDR3 is CAGSWDPWESYEQYF. The CDR3 DNA is TGTGCCGGCAGCTGGGACCCGTGGGAGTCCTACGAGCAGTACTTC.

The chain links TRBV20-1 to TRBJ2-3; possible D gene TRBD2, 5 bases. The CDR3 totals 15 residues. Germline CDR1 and CDR2: DFQATT and SNEGSKA (reference sequence). Trimming removed 1 base from V and 3 bases from J, with 14 bases in between. CDR3 protein: CSARGGNTATDTQYF. CDR3 DNA: TGCAGTGCTAGAGGAGGGAATACAGCGACAGATACGCAGTATTTT.

In its sample, this clonotype was seen many times. A read error is possible here, since a much larger clone lies one base away. This chain connects TRBV13 to TRBJ2-7; D might be TRBD2 (7 bases). The germline V gene encodes CDR1 PRHDT and CDR2 FYEKMQ (reference sequence). There are 14 residues in the CDR3. The CDR3 reads CASSVGRGSYEQYF. For the CDR3, the DNA is TGTGCCAGCAGCGTAGGGAGGGGGTCCTACGAGCAGTACTTC.

J is TRBJ2-1 and V is TRBV24-1, with TRBD2 matching over 10 bases. In germline, CDR1 is KGHDR, CDR2 SFDVKD. The CDR3 has 19 amino acids. Trimming cost V 4 bases and J 2 bases; bases outside gene matches: 13. Here the CDR3 reads CATSDLLAGEGPAYNEQFF. Here the CDR3 DNA reads TGTGCCACCAGTGACCTTCTAGCGGGAGAAGGTCCGGCCTACAATGAGCAGTTCTTC.

V and J are TRBV10-2 and TRBJ2-5; 13 bases are shared with TRBD2. Germline lookup yields CDR1 WSHSY and CDR2 SAAADI. CDR3 length equals 15 residues. The ends lost 3 bases at V and 2 bases at J; junction bases unmatched: 0. The CDR3 DNA reads TGCGCCAGCAGTGAACTAGCGGGAGGGCAAGAGACCCAGTACTTC. It encodes CASSELAGGQETQYF.

In its sample, this clonotype was seen a few times. The rearrangement uses TRBV5-1 and TRBJ2-1; 7 positions agree with TRBD2. Looked up from germline, CDR1 is SGHRS and CDR2 is YFSETQ. CDR3 size: 16 residues. The V gene end was trimmed by 2 bases and the J gene end by 5 bases; junction bases not matched to a gene: 10. The CDR3 region is CASSLRPSGANNEQFF. In nucleotides, the CDR3 is TGCGCCAGCAGCTTACGTCCTAGCGGAGCCAACAATGAGCAGTTCTTC.

The chain joins TRBV20-1 to TRBJ1-2; D not resolved. Deletions cut 3 bases from V and 6 bases from J, with 20 bases between. CDR3 length equals 15 residues. From germline, CDR1 is DFQATT and CDR2 SNEGSKA (reference sequence). The CDR3 loop reads CSASLRQGGNNGYTF. The CDR3 nucleotides are TGCAGTGCTAGTCTTCGACAAGGAGGAAACAATGGCTACACCTTC.

In its sample, this clonotype was seen a few times. The chain couples TRBV27 to TRBJ1-1; D unresolved. The CDR3 is 11 amino acids. V was pared by 6 bases and J by 9 bases, with 11 bases between. From germline, CDR1 is MNHEY and CDR2 SMNVEV (reference sequence). The CDR3 DNA follows: TGTGCCAGCAGCCGCGGACTGAAAGCTTTCTTT. Residues: CASSRGLKAFF.

The sample holds a few counts of this clonotype. This rearrangement joins TRBV7-2 to TRBJ2-3; tentatively, D is TRBD1 or TRBD2 (6 bases each). In germline, CDR1 is SGHTA, CDR2 FQGNSA. V lost 5 bases, J lost 14 bases, and 17 bases lay in between. The length of the CDR3 is 12 residues. The CDR3 spells CASSTGTGRAYF. The CDR3 DNA sequence: TGTGCCAGCAGCACAGGGACTGGACGCGCGTATTTT.

This clonotype was seen more than once but under ten times. The V call is TRBV28, the J call TRBJ2-7; D is perhaps TRBD1 or TRBD2 (5 bases each). The CDR3 is made up of 14 amino acids. V lost 7 bases, J lost 3 bases, and 16 bases lay in between. Germline V gene lookup returns CDR1 MDHEN and CDR2 SYDVKM. The CDR3 region has the DNA TGTGCCAGCAACACCCCGGGGCAGCGCTACGAGCAGTACTTC. Protein product: CASNTPGQRYEQYF.

This clonotype was detected only a few times. The chain links TRBV7-8 to TRBJ1-1; the D gene is possibly TRBD1 (6 bases). Trimming shortened V by 5 bases and J by 1 base, and 14 bases separated the two germline ends. The CDR3 consists of 15 residues. Germline V gives CDR1 SGHVS, CDR2 FQNEAQ. CDR3 coding DNA: TGTGCCAGCAGCGGGTTGGGGGCTTGGAACACTGAAGCTTTCTTT. Its protein is CASSGLGAWNTEAFF.

This chain uses TRBV13 with TRBJ1-2, with D unresolved. The CDR3 extends over 13 amino acids. The V gene lost 2 bases and the J gene lost 2 bases, with 6 bases spanning the gap. CDR1 PRHDT and CDR2 FYEKMQ come from the germline V gene (reference sequence). The CDR3 DNA is TGTGCCAGCAGCTTAATCCAGAACTATGGCTACACCTTC. Protein sequence: CASSLIQNYGYTF.

CDR3 in DNA: TGTGCCACCCAGAGGGGGACAGATACGCAGTATTTT. It codes for CATQRGTDTQYF. This chain links TRBV14 with TRBJ2-3; perhaps TRBD1 as D (6 bases). The germline gives CDR1 SGHDN, CDR2 FVKESK. Trimming cost V 10 bases and J 3 bases, with 11 bases left between them. CDR3 length: 12 residues. Full variable domain (rest looked up from reference TRBV14 and TRBJ2-3): EAGVTQFPSHSVIEKGQTVTLRCDPISGHDNLYWYRRVMGKEIKFLLHFVKESKQDESGMPNNRFLAERTGGTYSTLKVQPAELEDSGVYFCATQRGTDTQYFGPGTRLTVL.

The chain carries TRBV24-1 and TRBJ2-1; 15 bases line up with TRBD2. Trimming at V came to 3 bases and at J to 3 bases, leaving 5 bases not matched to a gene. The germline V gene encodes CDR1 KGHDR and CDR2 SFDVKD. This CDR3 spans 18 amino acids. Here the CDR3 reads CATSDLGLAGGLYNEQFF. The CDR3 DNA reads TGTGCCACCAGTGATCTGGGACTAGCGGGAGGTCTCTACAATGAGCAGTTCTTC.